Listed here is a single T cell receptor (beta chain). Its antigen is currently not known. Per-base quality was not reported, and no clone a single base away is much larger than it. This sample is drawn from a study of blood T cell repertoires in COVID-19 (dated by TCRdb to about 2020). Concerning the study at large: Collaborator samples came from the United States, Italy and Spain and covered acute and convalescent phases of COVID-19. HLA class I and class II types, where available, came from metadata supplied by the sample provider rather than from assay-based typing. Sample metadata almost always included a de-identified subject ID, COVID-19 status, age in years and sex. The material from the prospective study consisted of cDNA or gDNA derived from T cells, B-cell-depleted T cells, or PBMCs. The dataset comprised deeply sampled blood TCRbeta repertoires from subjects exposed to, actively infected with, or recovered from COVID-19. The samples were drawn from two sources: the first 160 participants of the ongoing ImmuneRACE study, and some 1,300 subjects contributed by 6 global collaborators. The repertoires were released in a freely available public database intended as a resource for research on the immune response to SARS-CoV-2.

The V end loses 1 base and the J end loses 7 bases, and a stretch of 10 bases separates them. Including the terminal cysteine and phenylalanine, the CDR3 comprises 13 residues. The retained sequence is limited to the CDR3, 39 bases, with the frame set at the first base. The collaborating institutions used their own protocols to collect whole blood in K2EDTA tubes. For TCRbeta analysis, collaborator samples were shipped as frozen whole blood, as isolated PBMCs, or as DNA extracted from either sample type. The immunoSEQ Assay, a bias-controlled multiplex PCR, was used to amplify TCRbeta CDR3 regions from genomic DNA. The original pipeline was this. Within the assay, amplification of reference gene primers was used to estimate how many nucleated cells each sample contained. To quantify the absolute abundance of each unique TCRbeta CDR3 rearrangement, sequence reads were collapsed and filtered. Productive Simpson clonality was computed per sample as the square root of Simpson's diversity index over productive rearrangements. Held by TCRdb, this immuneACCESS table contains in-frame sequences only and omits some clones. Under half of the omission traces to an unresolved V gene where checked; the cause of the rest is unknown. V and J calls and clone size come straight from that table; D and trimming were deduced from the DNA. Within this sample are roughly 160,000 clones, with around 84% of them counted one time only. The ten biggest clones cover approximately 7% of the sample.

General findings and caveats noted by the study authors: The amount of clinical and demographic metadata varied by source and participant and was provided uncurated.

The clonotype comes from a man in his forties or fifties with active or convalescent COVID-19. The rearranged segments are TRBV12-3 or TRBV12-4 and TRBJ1-2, with an unclear D gene assignment. The sample consisted of peripheral blood. At the DNA level, the sequence is TGTGCCAGCAGTTTAGACGGGTTGGTTGGCTACACCTTC. This encodes CASSLDGLVGYTF.